This is a list of T cell receptor beta chains from one sample in a study of blood T cell repertoires in COVID-19. Clones were sequenced by immunoSEQ multiplex PCR, and TCRdb holds only the in-frame ones, with some missing. The sample includes roughly 120,000 clones, 85% to 90% of them seen just once. The specimen was peripheral blood. These receptors all stem from a woman in her 70s with acute or convalescent COVID-19. CDR3s include the opening cysteine and the closing phenylalanine or tryptophan. The order of the fields is clone size, J gene, D gene, V gene, CDR3 DNA, CDR3 protein. The D gene is left open where the match is weak. Clone size is stated in some rows and not others, as once, few, many or a class when expanded.

-	TRBJ1-6	-	TRBV6-5	TGTGCCAGCAACCGTCAGGTTGATTCACCCCTCCACTTT	CASNRQVDSPLHF
-	TRBJ1-1	-	TRBV3-1/TRBV3-2	TGTGCCAGCAGCCAAGAAGGCCAGGGGAACACTGAAGCTTTCTTT	CASSQEGQGNTEAFF
-	TRBJ1-6	-	TRBV6-5	TGTGCCAGCAGTTCGGACAGAAACTTCAATTCACCCCTCCACTTT	CASSSDRNFNSPLHF
-	TRBJ1-5	-	TRBV10-3	TGTGCCATCAGTGACCCCGTCGACAGACCAAATCAGCCCCAGCATTTT	CAISDPVDRPNQPQHF
-	TRBJ2-7	-	TRBV5-6	TGTGCCAGCAGCAGAGTCGGGTTAATCTACGAGCAGTACTTC	CASSRVGLIYEQYF
-	TRBJ2-1	-	TRBV24-1	TGTGCCACCAGTCCAACGCGGGGCACGAGCTCCTACAATGAGCAGTTCTTC	CATSPTRGTSSYNEQFF
-	TRBJ1-1	-	TRBV6-6	TGTGCCAGCAGTTACTCGAGGGCGGGGGAAGCTTTCTTT	CASSYSRAGEAFF
-	TRBJ1-6	-	TRBV5-4	TGTGCCAGCAGCTTGGGCTGGAGTAATTCACCCCTCCACTTT	CASSLGWSNSPLHF
-	TRBJ2-2	TRBD1	TRBV7-3	TGTGCCAGCAGCTTACTGGGACAGGGGAACACCGGGGAGCTGTTTTTT	CASSLLGQGNTGELFF
-	TRBJ2-5	TRBD2	TRBV7-6	TGTGCCAGCAGCTTAGCGTGGGGGGGTAGCGGGCCCTCAGAGACCCAGTACTTC	CASSLAWGGSGPSETQYF
-	TRBJ2-7	-	TRBV27	TGTGCCAGCAGCTGGGGTGAGGGCTACGAGCAGTACTTC	CASSWGEGYEQYF
-	TRBJ2-2	-	TRBV12-5	TGTGCTAGTGGTTTGGTACTTGGTGCCGGGGAGCTGTTTTTT	CASGLVLGAGELFF
-	TRBJ1-6	-	TRBV5-5	TGTGCCAGCAGCTTGGAGTTCGCTATTAATTCACCCCTCCACTTT	CASSLEFAINSPLHF
-	TRBJ1-3	-	TRBV19	TGTGCCAGTAGCCCTTCTAACTCTGGAAACACCATATATTTT	CASSPSNSGNTIYF
-	TRBJ1-2	-	TRBV29-1	TGCAGCGTTGAAGGTCGGCAGGTCTATGGCTACACCTTC	CSVEGRQVYGYTF
-	TRBJ2-1	TRBD1	TRBV27	TGTGCCAGCGATCTGTACAGGGGGTACAATGAGCAGTTCTTC	CASDLYRGYNEQFF
-	TRBJ2-7	TRBD2	TRBV28	TGTGCCAGCAGTTTTGGGAGACTAGCGGGGCGAAGCTCCTACGAGCAGTACTTC	CASSFGRLAGRSSYEQYF
few	TRBJ1-6	TRBD1	TRBV7-8	TGTGCCAGCAGTTACCGGGACAGAAATTCACCCCTCCACTTT	CASSYRDRNSPLHF
-	TRBJ2-3	-	TRBV9	TGTGCCAGCAGCGTAGGCCCCGGAGATCCCACAGATACGCAGTATTTT	CASSVGPGDPTDTQYF
once	TRBJ1-6	-	TRBV10-2	TGCGCCAGCAGTGATAGGGGAATTTCTTCACCCCTCCACTTT	CASSDRGISSPLHF
-	TRBJ2-7	-	TRBV6-5	TGTGCCAGCAGAACGTCCACAGGGTCCTACGAGCAGTACTTC	CASRTSTGSYEQYF
-	TRBJ2-7	-	TRBV7-9	TGTGCCAGCAGCTTAGTACAGGTAAGTCCCTACGAGCAGTACTTC	CASSLVQVSPYEQYF
few	TRBJ1-1	TRBD1	TRBV6-5	TGTGCCAGCAGTTACTCCGGGACAGTCTCTACTGAAGCTTTCTTT	CASSYSGTVSTEAFF
-	TRBJ2-7	TRBD1	TRBV4-1	TGCGCCAGCAGCCAAGGACAGGGGAGCGGGCAGTACTTC	CASSQGQGSGQYF
-	TRBJ1-1	-	TRBV19	TGTGCCAGTAGTATGGGGCTGGTGAACACTGAAGCTTTCTTT	CASSMGLVNTEAFF
-	TRBJ2-7	-	TRBV11-2	TGTGCCAGCAGCTTAGTCGGCTACGAGCAGTACTTC	CASSLVGYEQYF
few	TRBJ1-2	TRBD1	TRBV6-5	TGTGCCAGCAGACCGACAGGGCGAGGCTACACCTTC	CASRPTGRGYTF
-	TRBJ1-6	-	TRBV5-4	TGTGCCAGCAGCCCACGAAAACCTACCCGGGGGGGGGTGGTTTCACCCCTCCACTTT	CASSPRKPTRGGVVSPLHF
-	TRBJ2-6	-	TRBV7-9	TGTGCCAGCAGAGCCTCTGGGGCCAACGTCCTGACTTTC	CASRASGANVLTF
-	TRBJ1-1	TRBD1	TRBV27	TGTGCCAGCAGTTTATTCGACAGGGACACTGAAGCTTTCTTT	CASSLFDRDTEAFF